The rows below give T cell receptor beta chains drawn from one sample of a study of PD-L1 blockade in urothelial cancer. Method: immunoSEQ multiplex PCR; TCRdb's copy keeps in-frame clones and lacks some. The sample lists roughly 87,000 clones, roughly 90% occurring once. The sample here was PBMCs, taken around atezolizumab (anti-PD-L1) treatment. All receptors come from a woman of 80 years or more with urothelial cancer. The CDR3 runs from the conserved cysteine through the conserved F or W. D genes are given only for firm matches. Expanded clones get a size class; other rows say once, few or many, or leave the size out.

abundance: -
d_gene: -
v_gene: TRBV19
j_gene: TRBJ2-1
CDR3nt: TGTGCCAGTAGTAAACGAAAAGCCCCCGGCAATGAGCAGTTCTTC
CDR3aa: CASSKRKAPGNEQFF

abundance: -
d_gene: -
v_gene: TRBV6-5
j_gene: TRBJ2-7
CDR3nt: TGTGCCAGCAGAAGAGACACCTACGAGCAGTACTTC
CDR3aa: CASRRDTYEQYF

abundance: -
d_gene: -
v_gene: TRBV27
j_gene: TRBJ1-4
CDR3nt: TGTGCCAGCAGGGTAGGGGTGAATGAAAAACTGTTTTTT
CDR3aa: CASRVGVNEKLFF

abundance: -
d_gene: TRBD1
v_gene: TRBV29-1
j_gene: TRBJ2-7
CDR3nt: TGCAGCGTTGATGGACAGGGTAGCTACGAGCAGTACTTC
CDR3aa: CSVDGQGSYEQYF

abundance: -
d_gene: -
v_gene: TRBV19
j_gene: TRBJ2-1
CDR3nt: TGTGCCAGTAGACGTGAGGGCTTGCACTCCTACAATGAGCAGTTCTTC
CDR3aa: CASRREGLHSYNEQFF

abundance: -
d_gene: TRBD2
v_gene: TRBV5-4
j_gene: TRBJ2-5
CDR3nt: TGTGCCAGCAGCAGAGGGACTAGCGGAGCGTACCAAGAGACCCAGTACTTC
CDR3aa: CASSRGTSGAYQETQYF

abundance: -
d_gene: -
v_gene: TRBV2
j_gene: TRBJ2-3
CDR3nt: TGTGCCAGCAGCCTCGGACAGTCTGATACGCAGTATTTT
CDR3aa: CASSLGQSDTQYF

abundance: few
d_gene: TRBD1
v_gene: TRBV27
j_gene: TRBJ1-5
CDR3nt: TGTGCCAGCAGCCGGACAGGCTATCAGCCCCAGCATTTT
CDR3aa: CASSRTGYQPQHF

abundance: once
d_gene: TRBD1
v_gene: TRBV18
j_gene: TRBJ1-2
CDR3nt: TGTGCCAGCTCACCTTTGGGACAGGTCTATGGCTACACCTTC
CDR3aa: CASSPLGQVYGYTF

abundance: -
d_gene: -
v_gene: TRBV7-3
j_gene: TRBJ2-7
CDR3nt: TGTGCCAGCAGCCCGCAGGGGGGACCAGCCTACGAGCAGTACTTC
CDR3aa: CASSPQGGPAYEQYF

abundance: -
d_gene: TRBD1
v_gene: TRBV13
j_gene: TRBJ1-2
CDR3nt: TGTGCCAGCAGACTGGGACAGGCTAACTATGGCTACACCTTC
CDR3aa: CASRLGQANYGYTF

abundance: -
d_gene: TRBD2
v_gene: TRBV10-3
j_gene: TRBJ2-1
CDR3nt: TGTGCCATCAGTGAGGGACTAGCGGGGAACAATGAGCAGTTCTTC
CDR3aa: CAISEGLAGNNEQFF

abundance: few
d_gene: TRBD2
v_gene: TRBV27
j_gene: TRBJ2-7
CDR3nt: TGTGCCAGCAGTTTATTAGGGACTAGCCCTTTAGGCGAGCAGTACTTC
CDR3aa: CASSLLGTSPLGEQYF

abundance: -
d_gene: -
v_gene: TRBV4-2
j_gene: TRBJ2-2
CDR3nt: TGTGCCAGCAGCCAAGATGCGTCCCGAGCCGGGGAGCTGTTTTTT
CDR3aa: CASSQDASRAGELFF

abundance: -
d_gene: -
v_gene: TRBV28
j_gene: TRBJ2-7
CDR3nt: TGTGCCAGCAGTTTATGGGGCGACGGATCCTACGAGCAGTACTTC
CDR3aa: CASSLWGDGSYEQYF

abundance: -
d_gene: TRBD2
v_gene: TRBV28
j_gene: TRBJ2-2
CDR3nt: TGTGCCAGCATGGCCGGACTAGCGAACACCGGGGAGCTGTTTTTT
CDR3aa: CASMAGLANTGELFF

abundance: -
d_gene: TRBD2
v_gene: TRBV5-1
j_gene: TRBJ2-3
CDR3nt: TGCGCCAGCAGCTTGACCTTGACTAGCGGGAACACAGATACGCAGTATTTT
CDR3aa: CASSLTLTSGNTDTQYF

abundance: -
d_gene: TRBD1
v_gene: TRBV27
j_gene: TRBJ2-6
CDR3nt: TGTGCCAGCAGTTCCAAGGGACAGGGAGGGAGGACTGGGGCCAACGTCCTGACTTTC
CDR3aa: CASSSKGQGGRTGANVLTF

abundance: -
d_gene: TRBD2
v_gene: TRBV4-2
j_gene: TRBJ2-3
CDR3nt: TGTGCCAGCAGCCACCCCCGGACTAGCGGGAGAGGAGATACGCAGTATTTT
CDR3aa: CASSHPRTSGRGDTQYF

abundance: -
d_gene: -
v_gene: TRBV27
j_gene: TRBJ2-1
CDR3nt: TGTGCCAGCAGCTATTTTCCCCTCTCCTACAATGAGCAGTTCTTC
CDR3aa: CASSYFPLSYNEQFF

abundance: -
d_gene: -
v_gene: TRBV19
j_gene: TRBJ1-5
CDR3nt: TGTGCCAGCCGTGGGTTCCGGGAGCCCAATCAGCCCCAGCATTTT
CDR3aa: CASRGFREPNQPQHF

abundance: few
d_gene: TRBD1
v_gene: TRBV27
j_gene: TRBJ1-2
CDR3nt: TGTGCCAGCAGTCCTTACTTGGGACAGGGTATCTATGGCTACACCTTC
CDR3aa: CASSPYLGQGIYGYTF

abundance: -
d_gene: TRBD2
v_gene: TRBV28
j_gene: TRBJ2-1
CDR3nt: TGTGCCAGCGGGAGGCGGGAGGGGGAGCAGTTCTTC
CDR3aa: CASGRREGEQFF

abundance: -
d_gene: -
v_gene: TRBV2
j_gene: TRBJ1-5
CDR3nt: TGTGCCAGCAGTGTTGACCAAGAGGGGGCCCAGCATTTT
CDR3aa: CASSVDQEGAQHF

abundance: -
d_gene: TRBD2
v_gene: TRBV6-4
j_gene: TRBJ2-1
CDR3nt: TGTGCCAGCAGTGACTCGGGGACTGGGGGGGATGAGCAGTTCTTC
CDR3aa: CASSDSGTGGDEQFF

abundance: once
d_gene: TRBD1
v_gene: TRBV7-3
j_gene: TRBJ1-3
CDR3nt: TGTGCCAGCAGCCCCAGACAGGGAGCGTATGGAAACACCATATATTTT
CDR3aa: CASSPRQGAYGNTIYF

abundance: -
d_gene: TRBD1
v_gene: TRBV11-2
j_gene: TRBJ1-4
CDR3nt: TGTGCCAGCAGCTTAGGACAGGGGAGTAATGAAAAACTGTTTTTT
CDR3aa: CASSLGQGSNEKLFF

abundance: -
d_gene: TRBD1
v_gene: TRBV6-1
j_gene: TRBJ2-4
CDR3nt: TGTGCCAGCAAAAGGGGGCAGGGAGACATTCAGTACTTC
CDR3aa: CASKRGQGDIQYF

abundance: -
d_gene: TRBD2
v_gene: TRBV5-4
j_gene: TRBJ2-1
CDR3nt: TGTGCCAGCAGCTTGGCTAGCGGGCGAAACTACAATGAGCAGTTCTTC
CDR3aa: CASSLASGRNYNEQFF

abundance: -
d_gene: -
v_gene: TRBV30
j_gene: TRBJ2-5
CDR3nt: TGTGCCTGGAATGCGGGGACCCAGTACTTC
CDR3aa: CAWNAGTQYF

abundance: -
d_gene: -
v_gene: TRBV11-2
j_gene: TRBJ2-7
CDR3nt: TGTGCCAGCAGCTTTGGGACTGCGAACTACGAGCAGTACTTC
CDR3aa: CASSFGTANYEQYF

abundance: -
d_gene: -
v_gene: TRBV28
j_gene: TRBJ2-7
CDR3nt: TGTGCCAGCGTCCAGAGGGGGAGAGGTGGGGAGCAGTACTTC
CDR3aa: CASVQRGRGGEQYF

abundance: -
d_gene: TRBD1
v_gene: TRBV27
j_gene: TRBJ1-5
CDR3nt: TGTGCCAGCAGACAGGGGATGCGCAATCAGCCCCAGCATTTT
CDR3aa: CASRQGMRNQPQHF

abundance: -
d_gene: -
v_gene: TRBV7-9
j_gene: TRBJ1-2
CDR3nt: TGTGCCAGCAGCTTAGGACCAGGGGAAGCTGGCTACACCTTC
CDR3aa: CASSLGPGEAGYTF

abundance: -
d_gene: TRBD2
v_gene: TRBV4-2
j_gene: TRBJ2-3
CDR3nt: TGTGCCAGCAACACCGACCCTAGCGGCCTCACAGATACGCAGTATTTT
CDR3aa: CASNTDPSGLTDTQYF

abundance: -
d_gene: TRBD1
v_gene: TRBV30
j_gene: TRBJ1-1
CDR3nt: TGTGCCTGGAGTGTACTGGACAGGGCTTTCTTT
CDR3aa: CAWSVLDRAFF

abundance: -
d_gene: TRBD1
v_gene: TRBV7-3
j_gene: TRBJ1-1
CDR3nt: TGTGCCAGCAGCGCCTCGACAGGGACCACTGAAGCTTTCTTT
CDR3aa: CASSASTGTTEAFF

abundance: -
d_gene: TRBD1
v_gene: TRBV27
j_gene: TRBJ1-1
CDR3nt: TGTGCCAGCAGTTTACGCCAAGGGGGCGCGGAGGCTTTCTTT
CDR3aa: CASSLRQGGAEAFF

abundance: -
d_gene: TRBD2
v_gene: TRBV11-3
j_gene: TRBJ2-7
CDR3nt: TGTGCCAGCAGCCCAGGGAGCGGGAGTTTCGACGAGCAGTACTTC
CDR3aa: CASSPGSGSFDEQYF

abundance: -
d_gene: -
v_gene: TRBV10-3
j_gene: TRBJ2-7
CDR3nt: TGTGCCATCAGAGCCGGGGACTCCTACGAGCAGTACTTC
CDR3aa: CAIRAGDSYEQYF

abundance: -
d_gene: -
v_gene: TRBV6-1
j_gene: TRBJ2-2
CDR3nt: TGTGCCAGCAGTGAATGGACAACCGGGGAGCTGTTTTTT
CDR3aa: CASSEWTTGELFF

abundance: -
d_gene: TRBD1
v_gene: TRBV15
j_gene: TRBJ1-5
CDR3nt: TGTGCCACCAGCAGAGATAAGGGGGCAGGTCAGCCCCAGCATTTT
CDR3aa: CATSRDKGAGQPQHF

abundance: once
d_gene: TRBD1
v_gene: TRBV19
j_gene: TRBJ1-5
CDR3nt: TGTGCCAGTAGATCGGGACAGGGATTCAATCAGCCCCAGCATTTT
CDR3aa: CASRSGQGFNQPQHF

abundance: -
d_gene: TRBD1
v_gene: TRBV7-2
j_gene: TRBJ2-6
CDR3nt: TGTGCCAGCAGCTCCCCCGGGACAGGGGGCGCTGGGGCCAACGTCCTGACTTTC
CDR3aa: CASSSPGTGGAGANVLTF

abundance: once
d_gene: TRBD1
v_gene: TRBV27
j_gene: TRBJ1-1
CDR3nt: TGTGCCAGCAGCTCTGGACAGGGGAGGCCTGAAGCTTTCTTT
CDR3aa: CASSSGQGRPEAFF